The 24 T cell receptor beta chains given below trace back to one sample, sequenced in a study of cytomegalovirus exposure and HLA in healthy donors. PCR used 60 Vbeta primers and 13 Jbeta primers. Generated by immunoSEQ multiplex PCR, the TCRdb table keeps only in-frame clones and is missing some. There are approximately 80,000 clones in the sample; about 69% occur only once, and about 15% lies in the top ten. The sample was PBMCs. The receptors were gathered from a woman aged 40 to 50 in good health and CMV-seropositive.

The gene calls are TRBV19 and TRBJ2-7; possible D gene TRBD2, 6 bases. Germline lookup yields CDR1 LNHDA and CDR2 SQIVND (reference sequence). Trimming removed 2 bases at V and 0 bases at J, with 14 bases between. The CDR3 runs 16 residues. CDR3 in amino acids: CASSINSGLSSYEQYF. In DNA form, the CDR3 reads TGTGCCAGTAGTATAAATAGCGGACTTAGCTCCTACGAGCAGTACTTC.

Sample share makes this clone medium-sized. This CDR3 is also generated by other DNA sequences in the sample. The gene calls are TRBV7-7 and TRBJ2-5; 10 bases are shared with TRBD2. V lost 4 bases to trimming and J lost 3 bases; unmatched junction nucleotides: 2. CDR3 length: 14 amino acids. Germline values: CDR1 SSHAT, CDR2 FNYEAQ (reference sequence). The CDR3 DNA reads as TGTGCCAGCAGCTCGGGACTAGCGAAAGAGACCCAGTACTTC. Its protein is CASSSGLAKETQYF.

This clone has a handful of counts. This sequence joins TRBV6-5 and TRBJ1-5; 7 nucleotides line up with TRBD1. Germline lookup yields CDR1 MNHEY and CDR2 SVGAGI. V lost 7 bases and J lost 5; bases outside the gene matches: 8. The CDR3 is 14 amino acids. Here the CDR3 reads CASTPTQGDQPQHF. CDR3 DNA sequence: TGTGCCAGCACCCCAACCCAGGGGGATCAGCCCCAGCATTTT.

The chain uses TRBV27 and TRBJ2-3, with a weak D call TRBD2 (5 bases). The germline V and J ends were trimmed by 7 bases and 5 bases, with 13 bases remaining between them. Germline V lookup: CDR1 MNHEY, CDR2 SMNVEV (reference sequence). The CDR3 has 13 residues. In DNA, the CDR3 is TGTGCCAGCACCCCAACGGGGAGAGATACGCAGTATTTT. Protein sequence: CASTPTGRDTQYF.

The gene calls are TRBV5-1 and TRBJ2-5; D is perhaps TRBD1 (5 bases). Trimming stripped 6 bases from V and 1 base from J, with 13 bases between. CDR3 length: 14 residues. Per germline, CDR1 SGHRS and CDR2 YFSETQ. Written as DNA, the CDR3 is TGCGCCAGCAATCCTTACAGGAGCCAAGAGACCCAGTACTTC. Its protein is CASNPYRSQETQYF.

This clone has only a few counts. The gene calls are TRBV11-2 and TRBJ2-6; D perhaps matches TRBD1 (5 bases). V shed 6 bases and J shed 0 bases, with 18 bases lying between them. The CDR3 is made up of 18 amino acids. Germline CDR1 reads SGHAT; CDR2 reads FQNNGV. The CDR3 sequence is CASRQLSRTNSGANVLTF. Written as DNA, the CDR3 is TGTGCCAGCAGGCAGTTGTCAAGGACAAACTCTGGGGCCAACGTCCTGACTTTC.

The gene calls are TRBV6-5 and TRBJ1-1; D might be TRBD1 (5 bases). The V gene's germline CDR1 is MNHEY and CDR2 SVGAGI. V gave up 2 bases and J gave up 0 bases, with 10 bases separating them. The CDR3 is made up of 15 amino acids. The CDR3, as DNA: TGTGCCAGCAGTTACCAAAGACAGATGAACACTGAAGCTTTCTTT. Its protein is CASSYQRQMNTEAFF.

The V and J genes are TRBV9 and TRBJ1-6, with no clear D. This CDR3 comprises 13 residues. Germline assignment: CDR1 SGDLS and CDR2 YYNGEE. V dropped 1 base and J dropped 10 bases, with 9 bases sitting between them. The CDR3 protein is CASSVQVESPLHF. DNA of the CDR3: TGTGCCAGCAGCGTACAGGTTGAGTCACCCCTCCACTTT.

The chain links TRBV18 to TRBJ2-2; D may be TRBD2 (6 bases). In germline, CDR1 is KGHSH, CDR2 LQKENI. CDR3 size: 17 residues. V was cut by 3 bases and J by 2 bases, with 16 bases left in between. The CDR3 region is CASSPNWRGGNTGELFF. DNA for the CDR3: TGTGCCAGCTCACCCAACTGGAGGGGAGGTAACACCGGGGAGCTGTTTTTT. The variable domain in full, with the rest retrieved from reference TRBV18 and TRBJ2-2, is NAGVMQNPRHLVRRRGQEARLRCSPMKGHSHVYWYRQLPEEGLKFMVYLQKENIIDESGMPKERFSAEFPKEGPSILRIQQVVRGDSAAYFCASSPNWRGGNTGELFFGEGSRLTVL.

The J gene is TRBJ1-1, the V gene TRBV7-2; a possible D gene is TRBD1 (6 bases). The CDR3 spans 14 residues. V was shortened by 5 bases and J by 1 base, with 11 bases between the two germline ends. Germline V gene data show CDR1 as SGHTA and CDR2 as FQGNSA. The CDR3 DNA sequence: TGTGCCAGCAGCCTTCAGACAGGGAACACTGAAGCTTTCTTT. This translates into CASSLQTGNTEAFF.

The chain employs TRBV7-2 and TRBJ2-7, with 9 bases identical to TRBD2. The CDR3 is made up of 15 amino acids. CDR1 SGHTA and CDR2 FQGNSA come from the germline V gene. Losses at the gene ends were 5 bases for V and 4 bases for J; bases not matched to a gene: 9. In DNA, the CDR3 is TGTGCCAGCAGCCCTAGACTAGCGGAGATTTACGAGCAGTACTTC. Translating it yields CASSPRLAEIYEQYF.

The chain employs TRBV6-1 and TRBJ2-7; D possibly corresponds to TRBD2 (5 bases). The CDR3 runs 12 residues. V shed 4 bases and J shed 6 bases, with 10 bases lying between them. Germline loops: CDR1 MNHNS, CDR2 SASEGT. The CDR3 spells CASSASGIEQYF. The CDR3, as DNA: TGTGCCAGCAGTGCTTCCGGGATCGAGCAGTACTTC.

V usage is TRBV5-6 and J usage is TRBJ2-1; 7 nucleotides agree with TRBD2. The germline V gene encodes CDR1 SGHDT and CDR2 YYEEEE. The CDR3 is 15 amino acids. V lost 0 bases, J lost 4 bases, and 4 bases stayed unmatched. This CDR3 is CASSLGASGYNEQFF. As DNA, the CDR3 is TGTGCCAGCAGCTTGGGTGCTAGCGGTTACAATGAGCAGTTCTTC.

The chain carries TRBV15 and TRBJ2-4, with D unresolved. Germline V gene lookup returns CDR1 LNHNV and CDR2 YYDKDF (reference sequence). The CDR3 has 13 residues. Trimming took off 1 base at V and 8 bases at J, with 9 bases between the two ends. The CDR3 bases are TGTGCCACCAGCAGAGCTTATGTAGACATTCAGTACTTC. It specifies CATSRAYVDIQYF.

This chain links TRBV4-1 with TRBJ2-3, with 10 bases that match TRBD2. The CDR3 is 16 amino acids. Germline assignment: CDR1 MGHRA and CDR2 YSYEKL. V gave up 0 bases and J gave up 3 bases; unmatched junction bases: 3. CDR3 amino acids: CASSQDSSGGTDTQYF. CDR3 nucleotide sequence: TGCGCCAGCAGCCAAGATAGTAGCGGGGGGACAGATACGCAGTATTTT.

The chain joins TRBV7-6 to TRBJ2-5; TRBD2 agrees at 12 bases. Germline loops: CDR1 SGHVS, CDR2 FNYEAQ. The V segment lost 2 bases and the J segment 1 base; nucleotides outside the gene matches: 5. This CDR3 has 17 residues. This CDR3 reads CASSLRLAGGLQETQYF. DNA of the CDR3: TGTGCCAGCAGCTTAAGGCTAGCGGGGGGGCTCCAAGAGACCCAGTACTTC. Using reference TRBV7-6 and TRBJ2-5 for the parts outside the CDR3, the full variable domain is GAGVSQSPRYKVTKRGQDVALRCDPISGHVSLYWYRQALGQGPEFLTYFNYEAQQDKSGLPNDRFSAERPEGSISTLTIQRTEQRDSAMYRCASSLRLAGGLQETQYFGPGTRLLVL.

The gene calls are TRBV7-9 and TRBJ2-7, with D tentatively TRBD2 (6 bases). This CDR3 comprises 13 residues. The germline gives CDR1 SEHNR, CDR2 FQNEAQ (reference sequence). Trimming cost V 5 bases and J 6 bases, with 14 bases left between them. CDR3 amino acids: CASSETLRGEQYF. CDR3 bases: TGTGCCAGCAGCGAAACTTTGCGGGGCGAGCAGTACTTC.

The CDR3 DNA sequence: TGTGCCAGCAGCTTAGGAGGACTAGCGGGAGGGCTTGGTGAGCAGTTCTTC. Amino acids: CASSLGGLAGGLGEQFF. The V call is TRBV7-2, the J call TRBJ2-1; TRBD2 matches 15 bases. With V trimmed by 1 base and J by 9 bases, 7 bases remained unmatched. The CDR3 is 17 amino acids. Germline assignment: CDR1 SGHTA and CDR2 FQGNSA.

In its sample, this clone was seen once. The rearrangement joins TRBV6-5 to TRBJ1-5, with D possibly being TRBD1 (5 bases). Germline CDR1 and CDR2: MNHEY and SVGAGI. V was cut by 6 bases and J by 9 bases, with 18 bases left in between. The CDR3 consists of 14 residues. The CDR3 sequence is CASRDTITSSPQHF. CDR3 nucleotide sequence: TGTGCCAGCAGGGACACCATTACCTCGTCGCCCCAGCATTTT.

This chain links TRBV5-1 with TRBJ2-1; 15 nucleotides agree with TRBD2. V shed 4 bases and J 0 bases; nucleotides not matched to a gene: 17. The CDR3 loop spans 22 amino acids. Germline V gene lookup returns CDR1 SGHRS and CDR2 YFSETQ. The CDR3 protein is CASSPLIPGLAGGKSSYNEQFF. The DNA of the CDR3 is TGCGCCAGCAGCCCGCTAATACCGGGACTAGCGGGGGGTAAGAGCTCCTACAATGAGCAGTTCTTC.

This clone was seen a few times. The genes are TRBV21-1 and TRBJ2-6; the table assigns TRBD1, which was not confirmed against the DNA. TRBV21-1 is a pseudogene. This CDR3 is 18 amino acids long. Here the CDR3 DNA reads TGTGCCAGCAGCAAATGCAACGGACACGACTCTGGGGCCAACGTCCTGACTTTC. Protein product: CASSKCNGHDSGANVLTF.

The chain is built from TRBV5-1 and TRBJ2-7; D perhaps matches TRBD2 (5 bases). V was clipped by 4 bases and J by 2 bases, with 16 bases between them. CDR1 and CDR2 from the germline V gene are SGHRS and YFSETQ. The CDR3 is made up of 15 amino acids. The CDR3: CASSPEGRRTYEQYF. The CDR3 DNA sequence: TGCGCCAGCAGCCCAGAGGGCAGGAGGACCTACGAGCAGTACTTC.

This clone was counted between two and nine times. This chain connects TRBV6-1 to TRBJ2-3, with a tentative D call TRBD2 (5 bases). Trimming removed 7 bases from V and 2 bases from J, with 10 bases in between. The V gene's germline CDR1 is MNHNS and CDR2 SASEGT. The CDR3 is made up of 13 amino acids. CDR3 nucleotide sequence: TGTGCCAGCACGGAGCGGTTCACAGATACGCAGTATTTT. It is translated as CASTERFTDTQYF.

The J gene is TRBJ2-3, the V gene TRBV27, with D perhaps matching TRBD2 (6 bases). The V gene lost 1 base and the J gene lost 0 bases, with 17 bases spanning the gap. Looked up from germline, CDR1 is MNHEY and CDR2 is SMNVEV (reference sequence). The CDR3 has 18 residues. DNA for the CDR3: TGTGCCAGCAGTTTATATACGGGAGCCTCCTTTAGCACAGATACGCAGTATTTT. Its translation: CASSLYTGASFSTDTQYF.